A single sample gave rise to the 14 T cell receptor beta chains below, sequenced in a study of T-cell memory formation after mild COVID-19. In TCRdb, the 5' RACE reads were re-called with MiXCR into one record per CDR3 protein. Among about 350,000 distinct CDR3 sequences, roughly 13% were seen once, and the ten largest hold about 24%. Sequenced: PBMCs or a T cell subset sorted from them (not recorded which). These receptors all come from a man younger than 35 who had mild COVID-19 (a few samples of this study predate the infection). Cell type and time point are not known.

The chain couples TRBV29-1 to TRBJ2-4; possible D gene TRBD1, 6 bases. The CDR3 consists of 13 residues. Germline CDR1 and CDR2: SQVTM and ANQGSEA. Trimming stripped 4 bases from V and 7 bases from J, with 14 bases between. CDR3: CSVAATGTNIQYF. The CDR3, as DNA: TGCAGCGTTGCGGCTACAGGGACGAACATTCAGTACTTC.

The CDR3: CASSQALRGDNEQFF. CDR3 coding DNA: TGCGCCAGCAGCCAAGCTTTGAGGGGAGACAATGAGCAGTTCTTC. The chain couples TRBV4-3 to TRBJ2-1; D tentatively reads TRBD1 or TRBD2 (5 bases each). The V end lost 1 base, the J end lost 5 bases, and 12 bases lay between the germline ends. The CDR3 spans 15 residues. CDR1 LGHNA and CDR2 YSLEER come from the germline V gene.

This clonotype was detected ten times or more. The rearrangement uses TRBV7-2 and TRBJ1-4; no clear D gene. This CDR3 has 13 residues. Germline values: CDR1 SGHTA, CDR2 FQGNSA. Between the trimmed V and J ends, which lost 3 bases and 4 bases, there was a span of 6 bases. For the CDR3, the DNA is TGTGCCAGCAGCTTTGTGGGTAATGAAAAACTGTTTTTT. This gives the protein CASSFVGNEKLFF. The variable domain in full, completed from reference TRBV7-2 and TRBJ1-4, reads GAGVSQSPSNKVTEKGKDVELRCDPISGHTALYWYRQSLGQGLEFLIYFQGNSAPDKSGLPSDRFSAERTGGSVSTLTIQRTQQEDSAVYLCASSFVGNEKLFFGSGTQLSVL.

This clonotype turned up a few times. The chain carries TRBV19 and TRBJ2-2; no reliable D call. V was clipped by 5 bases and J by 6 bases, with 10 bases between them. Germline V lookup: CDR1 LNHDA, CDR2 SQIVND (reference sequence). CDR3 length: 13 amino acids. CDR3 residues: CASSAQSAGELFF. The CDR3 coding sequence is TGTGCCAGTAGTGCGCAGAGCGCCGGGGAGCTGTTTTTT.

The table lists this clonotype with many counts. This rearrangement joins TRBV5-1 to TRBJ1-6, with TRBD1 matching over 8 bases. Germline CDR1 and CDR2: SGHRS and YFSETQ. V was clipped by 4 bases and J by 10 bases; unmatched bases: 10. This CDR3 contains 15 residues. The CDR3 DNA sequence: TGCGCCAGCAGCCTAATCGGACAGGGCGACTCACCCCTCCACTTT. Translating gives CASSLIGQGDSPLHF.

This clonotype was detected many times. This chain joins TRBV11-2 and TRBJ1-2, with D possibly TRBD1 on 5 matching bases. This CDR3 region has 14 residues. Germline values: CDR1 SGHAT, CDR2 FQNNGV. V was trimmed by 2 bases and J by 4 bases, leaving 11 bases between them. CDR3 bases: TGTGCCAGCAGCTTACGGGGGAGCGGCTATGGCTACACCTTC. Translation: CASSLRGSGYGYTF.

The chain links TRBV24-1 to TRBJ1-2; no reliable D call. The CDR3 runs 13 residues. V lost 7 bases, J lost 2 bases, and 10 bases lay in between. Germline lookup yields CDR1 KGHDR and CDR2 SFDVKD. The CDR3 here is CATSATGNYGYTF. CDR3 sequence (DNA): TGTGCCACCAGCGCAACGGGCAACTATGGCTACACCTTC.

This clonotype has a handful of counts. This chain links TRBV7-2 with TRBJ1-1; the D gene is possibly TRBD1 (6 bases). CDR3 length equals 13 residues. Germline V gives CDR1 SGHTA, CDR2 FQGNSA. V was trimmed by 0 bases and J by 7 bases, leaving 9 bases between them. CDR3 sequence reads: CASSLAGTYEAFF. Written as DNA, the CDR3 is TGTGCCAGCAGCTTAGCGGGGACATATGAAGCTTTCTTT.

This sequence joins TRBV18 and TRBJ2-3; the D is unclear. The V and J ends lost 0 bases and 6 bases respectively, with 13 bases between them. The CDR3 has 15 residues. Germline V gene data show CDR1 as KGHSH and CDR2 as LQKENI. The CDR3 is CASSPPSAPDDTQYF. DNA of the CDR3: TGTGCCAGCTCACCACCCTCCGCTCCAGACGATACGCAGTATTTT.

This clonotype was counted a few times. The V gene is TRBV7-8, the J gene TRBJ2-7, with D unclear. V was trimmed by 2 bases and J by 4 bases, leaving 9 bases between them. There are 13 residues in the CDR3. The germline gives CDR1 SGHVS, CDR2 FQNEAQ. The CDR3 DNA is TGTGCCAGCAGCTTACTGGCCCCTTACGAGCAGTACGTC. It codes for CASSLLAPYEQYV.

This clonotype was picked up a small number of times. The rearrangement joins TRBV2 to TRBJ2-5; 13 positions agree with TRBD2. The germline V gene encodes CDR1 SNHLY and CDR2 FYNNEI. CDR3 size: 15 residues. V gave up 10 bases and J gave up 5 bases; unmatched junction bases: 10. DNA for the CDR3: TGTGCCACGACCGGGACTAGCGGGGTCGGGGAGACCCAGTACTTC. Residues: CATTGTSGVGETQYF.

At least ten counts were recorded for this clonotype. V gene TRBV19 combines with J gene TRBJ2-1; D gene uncertain. Germline V gene data show CDR1 as LNHDA and CDR2 as SQIVND (reference sequence). This CDR3 is 11 amino acids long. V gave up 5 bases and J gave up 5 bases, with 4 bases separating them. The DNA of the CDR3 is TGTGCCAGTAGTTCAAACAATGAGCAGTTCTTC. Translated: CASSSNNEQFF.

This clonotype was observed a few times. The chain carries TRBV7-6 and TRBJ1-2; TRBD1 agrees at 8 bases. V shed 1 base, J shed 8 bases, and the junction held 9 bases outside the gene matches. This CDR3 region has 15 residues. Germline assignment: CDR1 SGHVS and CDR2 FNYEAQ. The CDR3 protein is CASSLGGQVTGGYTF. CDR3 sequence (DNA): TGTGCCAGCAGCTTAGGGGGACAGGTTACCGGCGGCTACACCTTC.

V usage is TRBV2 and J usage is TRBJ2-3; no reliable D call. This CDR3 has 12 amino acids. The V end was cut by 6 bases, the J end by 8 bases, with 12 bases between. The germline V gene encodes CDR1 SNHLY and CDR2 FYNNEI. The CDR3 loop is CASRADLGTQYF. CDR3 bases: TGTGCCAGCAGAGCCGACCTAGGTACGCAGTATTTT.